These T cell receptor beta chains were read from a single sample in a study of human thymus T cells. Here immunoSEQ multiplex PCR was the method, and the copy in TCRdb shows in-frame clones only, minus some. The table records around 120,000 clones, around 94% of them present only once. The sample taken for sequencing was thymus tissue. These receptors originate from a boy in the first two years of life with a congenital heart defect but otherwise immunologically healthy. The CDR3 runs from the conserved cysteine through the conserved F or W. The order of the fields is clone size, V gene, J gene, D gene, CDR3 protein, CDR3 DNA. The D gene is left open where the match is weak. Clone size is shown for a subset of rows, as once, few, many or a class of expanded clone.

clone_size: NA
v_call: TRBV5-4
j_call: TRBJ2-1
d_call: TRBD2
cdr3_aa: CASSPGLASKPSKGPEQFF
cdr3_nt: TGTGCCAGCAGCCCGGGACTAGCGAGCAAGCCCAGCAAGGGCCCCGAGCAGTTCTTC

clone_size: NA
v_call: TRBV11-3
j_call: TRBJ2-5
d_call: TRBD2
cdr3_aa: CASSLDFRASGGLIQETQYF
cdr3_nt: TGTGCCAGCAGCTTAGACTTTAGGGCTAGCGGGGGGCTCATTCAAGAGACCCAGTACTTC

clone_size: few
v_call: TRBV18
j_call: TRBJ1-2
d_call: NA
cdr3_aa: CASSPPLGPNYGYTF
cdr3_nt: TGTGCCAGCTCACCACCTCTGGGTCCCAACTATGGCTACACCTTC

clone_size: NA
v_call: TRBV10-3
j_call: TRBJ1-6
d_call: NA
cdr3_aa: CAISESPGRDSPLHF
cdr3_nt: TGTGCCATCAGTGAGTCGCCGGGGAGGGATTCACCCCTCCACTTT

clone_size: NA
v_call: TRBV10-3
j_call: TRBJ2-7
d_call: NA
cdr3_aa: CAISAYGTPLYEQYF
cdr3_nt: TGTGCCATCAGTGCTTACGGGACACCTCTTTACGAGCAGTACTTC

clone_size: NA
v_call: TRBV28
j_call: TRBJ2-1
d_call: NA
cdr3_aa: CASSLRDRFNEQFF
cdr3_nt: TGTGCCAGCAGTTTACGGGACCGATTCAATGAGCAGTTCTTC

clone_size: NA
v_call: TRBV27
j_call: TRBJ2-3
d_call: NA
cdr3_aa: CATRVEDTQYF
cdr3_nt: TGTGCCACTAGGGTCGAAGATACGCAGTATTTT

clone_size: NA
v_call: TRBV28
j_call: TRBJ1-6
d_call: TRBD1
cdr3_aa: CASSSGQGNSPLHF
cdr3_nt: TGTGCCAGCAGTTCGGGACAGGGAAATTCACCCCTCCACTTT

clone_size: NA
v_call: TRBV30
j_call: TRBJ2-1
d_call: NA
cdr3_aa: CAWSIKRLTYNEQFF
cdr3_nt: TGTGCCTGGAGTATCAAGCGCCTTACCTACAATGAGCAGTTCTTC

clone_size: few
v_call: TRBV7-2
j_call: TRBJ2-5
d_call: NA
cdr3_aa: CASSLAETQYF
cdr3_nt: TGTGCCAGCAGCTTAGCAGAGACCCAGTACTTC

clone_size: NA
v_call: TRBV11-2
j_call: TRBJ2-7
d_call: NA
cdr3_aa: CASSYFDSFQYF
cdr3_nt: TGTGCCAGCAGCTACTTCGACAGTTTTCAGTACTTC

clone_size: NA
v_call: TRBV6-6
j_call: TRBJ2-7
d_call: NA
cdr3_aa: CASSYRQGLREQYF
cdr3_nt: TGTGCCAGCAGTTACCGCCAGGGGTTGCGGGAGCAGTACTTC

clone_size: NA
v_call: TRBV7-2
j_call: TRBJ1-1
d_call: NA
cdr3_aa: CASSFPDDSTEAFF
cdr3_nt: TGTGCCAGCAGCTTTCCGGACGACAGCACTGAAGCTTTCTTT

clone_size: once
v_call: TRBV2
j_call: TRBJ2-3
d_call: NA
cdr3_aa: CASLWISTDTQYF
cdr3_nt: TGTGCCAGCTTATGGATTTCCACAGATACGCAGTATTTT

clone_size: NA
v_call: TRBV25-1
j_call: TRBJ1-1
d_call: TRBD1
cdr3_aa: CASSMQGGTEAFF
cdr3_nt: TGTGCCAGCAGTATGCAGGGGGGAACTGAAGCTTTCTTT

clone_size: few
v_call: TRBV28
j_call: TRBJ1-1
d_call: NA
cdr3_aa: CASSPTERLEAFF
cdr3_nt: TGTGCCAGCAGTCCGACAGAGCGACTCGAAGCTTTCTTT

clone_size: NA
v_call: TRBV27
j_call: TRBJ1-2
d_call: TRBD1
cdr3_aa: CASTKGQGDRNGYTF
cdr3_nt: TGTGCCAGCACCAAGGGACAGGGTGATAGAAATGGCTACACCTTC

clone_size: NA
v_call: TRBV18
j_call: TRBJ1-2
d_call: NA
cdr3_aa: CASSPANYGYTF
cdr3_nt: TGTGCCAGCTCACCCGCTAACTATGGCTACACCTTC

clone_size: once
v_call: TRBV5-1
j_call: TRBJ2-3
d_call: TRBD2
cdr3_aa: CASSLQRGGSLLTQYF
cdr3_nt: TGCGCCAGCAGCTTGCAGCGGGGGGGTTCCCTTCTTACGCAGTATTTT